Listed here are 19 T cell receptor beta chains from one sample, sequenced in a study of OX40 agonist ivuxolimab in advanced cancers. Profiled with immunoSEQ multiplex PCR; TCRdb holds only in-frame clones, not every one. The sample has tens of thousands of clones; 75% to 90% are singletons. The sequencing used CD4+ or CD8+ T cells sorted from blood, collected in a trial of the OX40 agonist ivuxolimab. These receptors all come from an adult with an advanced solid tumor such as melanoma, head and neck, liver or kidney cancer.

This chain connects TRBV4-1 to TRBJ2-7; D is unresolved. The germline V gene encodes CDR1 MGHRA and CDR2 YSYEKL. The CDR3 runs 14 residues. V was clipped by 1 base and J by 0 bases, with 7 bases between them. The CDR3 DNA is TGCGCCAGCAGCCAAGTAAGCGTCTCCTACGAGCAGTACTTC. Protein: CASSQVSVSYEQYF.

The chain uses TRBV19 and TRBJ2-3; 7 bases are a match to TRBD1. V shed 10 bases, J shed 0 bases, and the junction held 7 bases outside the gene matches. Germline V lookup: CDR1 LNHDA, CDR2 SQIVND (reference sequence). There are 14 residues in the CDR3. This CDR3 is CATEGQPSTDTQYF. The CDR3 DNA reads as TGTGCCACCGAGGGACAGCCTAGCACAGATACGCAGTATTTT. The full variable domain, completed using reference TRBV19 and TRBJ2-3, is DGGITQSPKYLFRKEGQNVTLSCEQNLNHDAMYWYRQDPGQGLRLIYYSQIVNDFQKGDIAEGYSVSREKKESFPLTVTSAQKNPTAFYLCATEGQPSTDTQYFGPGTRLTVL.

The V call is TRBV10-3, the J call TRBJ2-7; 7 positions match TRBD1. Trimming at V came to 10 bases and at J to 5 bases, leaving 11 bases not matched to a gene. The CDR3 spans 13 residues. The germline V gene has CDR1 ENHRY and CDR2 SYGVKD. The CDR3 coding sequence is TGTGCCACCGAGCGGACAGGATACCACGAGCAGTACTTC. It yields the protein CATERTGYHEQYF.

In its sample, this clone was seen a few times. The chain carries TRBV4-3 and TRBJ2-3; 11 bases align to TRBD2. V lost 4 bases to trimming and J lost 2 bases; unmatched junction nucleotides: 5. The CDR3 loop spans 16 amino acids. Germline V gene data show CDR1 as LGHNA and CDR2 as YSLEER. The CDR3, as DNA: TGCGCCAGCAGCCCGGGACTAGCGGTGGCCACAGATACGCAGTATTTT. Its protein product is CASSPGLAVATDTQYF.

Judged by abundance, this clone is medium-sized. Here the CDR3 reads CASGASGGADTQYF. The CDR3 DNA sequence: TGTGCCAGCGGGGCTAGCGGGGGGGCAGATACGCAGTATTTT. This chain links TRBV9 with TRBJ2-3; TRBD2 agrees at 12 bases. The CDR3 consists of 14 residues. From germline, CDR1 is SGDLS and CDR2 YYNGEE. The trim removed 7 bases at V and 4 bases at J, leaving 4 bases unmatched.

This chain uses TRBV11-2 with TRBJ2-2; possible D gene TRBD1, 6 bases. V lost 2 bases to trimming and J lost 1 base, with 11 bases between them. The CDR3 consists of 16 residues. CDR1 SGHAT and CDR2 FQNNGV come from the germline V gene. The CDR3 loop reads CASSLSQGLNTGELFF. In DNA, the CDR3 is TGTGCCAGCAGCTTATCACAGGGCTTGAACACCGGGGAGCTGTTTTTT. The complete variable domain, with remaining parts taken from reference TRBV11-2 and TRBJ2-2, reads EAGVAQSPRYKIIEKRQSVAFWCNPISGHATLYWYQQILGQGPKLLIQFQNNGVVDDSQLPKDRFSAERLKGVDSTLKIQPAKLEDSAVYLCASSLSQGLNTGELFFGEGSRLTVL.

This clone was recorded only once. The V and J genes are TRBV30 and TRBJ2-7, with no clear D. The ends were cut back, 0 bases at V and 3 bases at J, with 21 bases in the middle. Per germline, CDR1 GTSNPN and CDR2 SVGIG (reference sequence). The CDR3 contains 17 residues. The CDR3: CAWSVKPPGYGYYEQYF. CDR3 DNA sequence: TGTGCCTGGAGTGTAAAGCCTCCCGGCTACGGATACTACGAGCAGTACTTC.

This chain connects TRBV30 to TRBJ2-3, with D possibly TRBD2 on 6 matching bases. CDR1 is GTSNPN, CDR2 SVGIG, per germline (reference sequence). V gave up 5 bases and J gave up 1 base, with 13 bases separating them. The CDR3 has 14 amino acids. The CDR3 DNA follows: TGTGCCTGGGAGGGACTCGGGGGCACAGATACGCAGTATTTT. Protein: CAWEGLGGTDTQYF.

V and J are TRBV13 and TRBJ2-1; D unresolved. The CDR3 runs to 15 residues. The germline gives CDR1 PRHDT, CDR2 FYEKMQ (reference sequence). V shed 4 bases and J shed 3 bases, with 13 bases lying between them. CDR3: CASSSRRLNYNEQFF. For the CDR3, the DNA is TGTGCCAGCAGCTCGCGGAGACTTAACTACAATGAGCAGTTCTTC.

The chain joins TRBV29-1 to TRBJ1-5, with D unclear. The CDR3 is made up of 19 amino acids. Trimming took 0 bases from V and 0 from J, leaving 21 bases between them. CDR1 is SQVTM and CDR2 is ANQGSEA in the germline V gene. CDR3 sequence (DNA): TGCAGCGTTGAAGATCACGGCGACCCACTATCGTATAGCAATCAGCCCCAGCATTTT. Its translation is CSVEDHGDPLSYSNQPQHF.

For the CDR3, the DNA is TGCGCCAGCAGCCAAAAACTAGCGGGGGGGTACACCGGGGAGCTGTTTTTT. This gives the protein CASSQKLAGGYTGELFF. The chain carries TRBV4-3 and TRBJ2-2, with 13 bases fitting TRBD2. CDR3 length equals 17 residues. Trimming at V came to 2 bases and at J to 3 bases, leaving 3 bases not matched to a gene. Per the germline V gene, CDR1 is LGHNA and CDR2 is YSLEER.

The CDR3 is CASSLVPREHHHEQYF. CDR3 nucleotide sequence: TGTGCCAGCAGCTTAGTCCCCCGGGAGCACCACCACGAGCAGTACTTC. This chain joins TRBV11-3 and TRBJ2-7; D is possibly TRBD2 (6 bases). The V gene's germline CDR1 is SGHNT and CDR2 YENEEA. The CDR3 has 16 residues. Between the trimmed V and J ends, which lost 1 base and 5 bases, there was a span of 18 bases. The full variable domain, rest sourced from reference TRBV11-3 and TRBJ2-7, is EAGVVQSPRYKIIEKKQPVAFWCNPISGHNTLYWYLQNLGQGPELLIRYENEEAVDDSQLPKDRFSAERLKGVDSTLKIQPAELGDSAVYLCASSLVPREHHHEQYFGPGTRLTVT.

The rearrangement uses TRBV7-6 and TRBJ2-1, with 9 bases identical to TRBD2. Germline CDR1 and CDR2: SGHVS and FNYEAQ. CDR3 length equals 13 residues. The V segment lost 2 bases and the J segment 10 bases; nucleotides outside the gene matches: 3. CDR3 loop: CASSLTLAGEQFF. In nucleotides, the CDR3 is TGTGCCAGCAGCTTAACTCTAGCGGGGGAGCAGTTCTTC.

J is TRBJ1-5 and V is TRBV27; 9 nucleotides align to TRBD1. V trimming: 6 bases; J trimming: 4 bases; junction bases outside the gene matches: 1. CDR1 MNHEY and CDR2 SMNVEV come from the germline V gene (reference sequence). The CDR3 extends over 13 amino acids. CDR3 in DNA: TGTGCCAGCAGACAGGGGGCAAATCAGCCCCAGCATTTT. Translating gives CASRQGANQPQHF.

In this sample, this clone turned up once. The chain employs TRBV11-2 and TRBJ2-7, with 12 bases that match TRBD1. The germline V gene encodes CDR1 SGHAT and CDR2 FQNNGV. With 2 bases clipped from V and 4 bases from J, the junction kept 6 bases outside the gene matches. This CDR3 has 16 amino acids. DNA for the CDR3: TGTGCCAGCAGCTTACGGGGACAGGGGGCCGGGTACGAGCAGTACTTC. Its translation: CASSLRGQGAGYEQYF.

This clone was detected only a few times. The chain has TRBV4-2 and TRBJ2-7, with D tentatively TRBD2 (5 bases). This CDR3 contains 16 residues. V lost 0 bases, J lost 0 bases, and 12 bases lay in between. Germline assignment: CDR1 LGHNA and CDR2 YNFKEQ. CDR3 DNA sequence: TGTGCCAGCAGCCAAGAGACGGGATTACACTCCTACGAGCAGTACTTC. Translated, it gives CASSQETGLHSYEQYF.

The chain carries TRBV29-1 and TRBJ2-7; either TRBD1 or TRBD2 may fit D (6 bases each). Between the trimmed V and J ends, which lost 5 bases and 0 bases, there was a span of 14 bases. Germline V gene sequence: CDR1 SQVTM, CDR2 ANQGSEA. The CDR3 is 14 residues long. Here the CDR3 DNA reads TGCAGCGTTATATCAGGGGACTTCTCCTACGAGCAGTACTTC. It is translated as CSVISGDFSYEQYF.

This chain uses TRBV7-9 with TRBJ1-6; D is undetermined. The CDR3 consists of 16 residues. Between the trimmed V and J ends, which lost 5 bases and 7 bases, there was a span of 18 bases. The germline CDR1 and CDR2 sequences are SEHNR and FQNEAQ (reference sequence). The CDR3 nucleotides are TGTGCCAGCAGCCTAGACGCCTTCTCTTCAAATTCACCCCTCCACTTT. Amino acids: CASSLDAFSSNSPLHF.

This chain links TRBV7-9 with TRBJ2-7; D uncertain. The V end was cut by 5 bases, the J end by 7 bases, with 18 bases between. The germline CDR1 and CDR2 sequences are SEHNR and FQNEAQ (reference sequence). CDR3 size: 14 residues. The DNA of the CDR3 is TGTGCCAGCAGCGGCCGGGCCCGGGCGCGAGAGCAGTACTTC. Its translation: CASSGRARAREQYF.